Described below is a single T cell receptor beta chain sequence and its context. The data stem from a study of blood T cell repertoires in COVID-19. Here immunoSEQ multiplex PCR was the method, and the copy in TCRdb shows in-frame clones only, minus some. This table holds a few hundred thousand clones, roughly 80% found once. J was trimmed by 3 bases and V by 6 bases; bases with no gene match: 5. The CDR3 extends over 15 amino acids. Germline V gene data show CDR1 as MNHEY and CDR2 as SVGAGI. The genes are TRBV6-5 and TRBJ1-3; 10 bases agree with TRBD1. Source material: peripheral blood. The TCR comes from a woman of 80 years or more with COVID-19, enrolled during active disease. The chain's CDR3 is CASSDRGLGGNTIYF. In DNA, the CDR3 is TGTGCCAGCAGCGACAGGGGGCTTGGTGGAAACACCATATATTTT.